The 23 T cell receptor beta chains presented below share a single source sample, sequenced in a study of T cells in Graves' hyperthyroidism and ophthalmopathy. What was amplified from RNA transcripts were TCR beta CDR3 regions. A set of HTBI primers served as the primers for a first-round RT-PCR of the TCR CDR3. Each CDR3 protein is one row after TCRdb ran MiXCR on the multiplex PCR reads. In the table there are 300,000 to 450,000 distinct CDR3 sequences, over 10% of which are singletons. The specimen sequenced was blood. The receptor source for this set is a woman between 18 and 29 years old with Graves' hyperthyroidism.

In this sample, this clonotype turned up many times. J is TRBJ1-5 and V is TRBV28, with 12 bases matching TRBD1. This CDR3 has 16 amino acids. Unmatched junction bases numbered 10, after V lost 7 bases and J lost 6 bases. The germline gives CDR1 MDHEN, CDR2 SYDVKM. The CDR3 protein is CASTVWGQGASQPQHF. The CDR3 region has the DNA TGTGCCAGCACCGTATGGGGACAGGGGGCGAGTCAGCCCCAGCATTTT.

This clonotype was detected ten times or more. The chain recombines TRBV29-1 with TRBJ1-2; no reliable D call. Germline-derived CDR1 and CDR2 are SQVTM and ANQGSEA. The V end was cut by 3 bases, the J end by 5 bases, with 7 bases between. This CDR3 region has 11 residues. The CDR3: CSVDRRYGYTF. The CDR3 coding sequence is TGCAGCGTTGACAGACGGTATGGCTACACCTTC.

This clonotype was detected ten times or more. The chain joins TRBV30 to TRBJ1-2; 9 nucleotides agree with TRBD1. Germline CDR1 and CDR2: GTSNPN and SVGIG (reference sequence). The CDR3 has 15 residues. Germline trimming cut 4 bases from V and 5 bases from J; bases unmatched to any gene: 11. The CDR3 sequence is CAWNDWDRAFYGYTF. Here the CDR3 DNA reads TGTGCCTGGAATGACTGGGACAGGGCCTTTTATGGCTACACCTTC.

This clonotype was observed many times. The V and J genes are TRBV2 and TRBJ1-2, with 7 bases that match TRBD1. The germline CDR1 and CDR2 sequences are SNHLY and FYNNEI. Trimming cost V 6 bases and J 0 bases; bases outside gene matches: 13. The CDR3 runs 17 residues. The CDR3 DNA reads as TGTGCCAGCAGGGGCCCTATGTCCGGGACAGCTAACTATGGCTACACCTTC. Its protein is CASRGPMSGTANYGYTF. Combining the CDR3 with reference TRBV2 and TRBJ1-2 gives the whole variable domain EPEVTQTPSHQVTQMGQEVILRCVPISNHLYFYWYRQILGQKVEFLVSFYNNEISEKSEIFDDQFSVERPDGSNFTLKIRSTKLEDSAMYFCASRGPMSGTANYGYTFGSGTRLTVV.

This clonotype was found a few times. V usage is TRBV7-8 and J usage is TRBJ2-7, with D possibly TRBD2 on 5 matching bases. The V end lost 5 bases, the J end lost 4 bases, and 21 bases lay between the germline ends. Germline V gene sequence: CDR1 SGHVS, CDR2 FQNEAQ. This CDR3 region has 16 residues. This CDR3 reads CASSRYGQAAGYEQYF. CDR3 nucleotides: TGTGCCAGCAGCCGCTACGGGCAGGCGGCGGGTTACGAGCAGTACTTC.

The sample holds many counts of this clonotype. V gene TRBV28 combines with J gene TRBJ2-6; D is possibly TRBD1 or TRBD2 (5 bases each). Trimming removed 4 bases at V and 4 bases at J, with 14 bases between. Germline V CDR1 and CDR2: MDHEN, SYDVKM. The CDR3 extends over 16 amino acids. This CDR3 is CASSWDGVEGANVLTF. The CDR3 region has the DNA TGTGCCAGCAGTTGGGACGGTGTCGAGGGGGCCAACGTCCTGACTTTC. The whole variable domain, remainder taken from reference TRBV28 and TRBJ2-6, is DVKVTQSSRYLVKRTGEKVFLECVQDMDHENMFWYRQDPGLGLRLIYFSYDVKMKEKGDIPEGYSVSREKKERFSLILESASTNQTSMYLCASSWDGVEGANVLTFGAGSRLTVL.

DNA for the CDR3: TGTGCCACCAGTGCCGCGGGACAGGATCCTAACTACGAGCAGTACTTC. Amino acid sequence: CATSAAGQDPNYEQYF. V gene TRBV24-1 combines with J gene TRBJ2-7; 8 positions agree with TRBD1. This CDR3 has 16 amino acids. CDR1 is KGHDR, CDR2 SFDVKD, per germline. J lost 3 bases, V lost 5 bases, and 11 bases had no gene match.

This clonotype showed up just a few times. This chain uses TRBV27 with TRBJ2-7; either TRBD1 or TRBD2 may supply D (5 bases each). The germline CDR1 and CDR2 sequences are MNHEY and SMNVEV (reference sequence). The CDR3 consists of 10 residues. V lost 11 bases and J 3 bases, leaving 8 bases between the germline ends. This CDR3 reads CAAGSYEQYF. CDR3 in DNA: TGTGCCGCAGGGAGCTACGAGCAGTACTTC.

There are many counts of this clonotype. The genes are TRBV27 and TRBJ2-5; D perhaps matches TRBD1 (7 bases). V shed 3 bases and J shed 3 bases, with 14 bases lying between them. The CDR3 extends over 15 amino acids. Germline V lookup: CDR1 MNHEY, CDR2 SMNVEV (reference sequence). The CDR3 DNA follows: TGTGCCAGCAGTTTTAGTCAGGGGGAGGAAGAGACCCAGTACTTC. This encodes CASSFSQGEEETQYF.

There are many counts of this clonotype. The chain carries TRBV5-1 and TRBJ2-3, with D hard to call. CDR1 is SGHRS, CDR2 YFSETQ, per germline. Deletions cut 0 bases from V and 0 bases from J, with 8 bases between. The CDR3 contains 15 residues. CDR3 nucleotides: TGCGCCAGCAGCTTGGTCGGAAGGAGCACAGATACGCAGTATTTT. Encoded protein: CASSLVGRSTDTQYF.

The chain carries TRBV19 and TRBJ1-6; D is undetermined. Trimming took 1 base from V and 11 from J, leaving 12 bases between them. The germline V gene has CDR1 LNHDA and CDR2 SQIVND (reference sequence). This CDR3 contains 14 residues. Written as DNA, the CDR3 is TGTGCCAGTAGTATAGCTACCCGGAGGGCACCCCTCCACTTT. Its protein is CASSIATRRAPLHF. The full variable domain, rest sourced from reference TRBV19 and TRBJ1-6, is DGGITQSPKYLFRKEGQNVTLSCEQNLNHDAMYWYRQDPGQGLRLIYYSQIVNDFQKGDIAEGYSVSREKKESFPLTVTSAQKNPTAFYLCASSIATRRAPLHFGNGTRLTVT.

This clonotype has at least ten counts. V is TRBV5-1 and J is TRBJ2-3, with 9 bases fitting TRBD1. Germline-derived CDR1 and CDR2 are SGHRS and YFSETQ. The J segment lost 12 bases and the V segment lost 3 bases, leaving 26 bases of the junction unmatched. The CDR3 length is 19 residues. Here the CDR3 DNA reads TGCGCCAGCAGCTGGGGCCATTCGACAGGGGGGACAAACAATAATCCACAGTATTTT. Translation: CASSWGHSTGGTNNNPQYF.

This clonotype was counted at least ten times. CDR3: CASTITEATEQFF. The CDR3 region has the DNA TGTGCCAGCACCATCACGGAAGCGACTGAGCAGTTCTTC. This sequence joins TRBV7-2 and TRBJ2-1, with D hard to call. The CDR3 covers 13 residues. Deletions cut 7 bases from V and 9 bases from J, with 16 bases between. The germline V gene has CDR1 SGHTA and CDR2 FQGNSA.

This clonotype appeared many times. The chain has TRBV5-6 and TRBJ1-2; tentative D call: TRBD1 (6 bases). Trimming cost V 1 base and J 4 bases, with 14 bases left between them. The CDR3 extends over 15 amino acids. Per germline, CDR1 SGHDT and CDR2 YYEEEE. In nucleotides, the CDR3 is TGTGCCAGCAGCTTGTATCGGGGGGCGGTCTATGGCTACACCTTC. This codes for CASSLYRGAVYGYTF.

The chain links TRBV19 to TRBJ1-1; D gene ambiguous. With 5 bases removed from V and 10 bases from J, the gap between germline ends came to 20 bases. The CDR3 runs to 14 residues. CDR1 is LNHDA and CDR2 is SQIVND in the germline V gene (reference sequence). The CDR3 region is CASSATAGRSAAFF. Written as DNA, the CDR3 is TGTGCCAGTAGTGCTACGGCAGGAAGGTCGGCAGCTTTCTTT.

This clonotype was seen repeatedly, ten times or more. The chain joins TRBV28 to TRBJ1-1; D remains unclear. CDR3 length: 14 amino acids. V was clipped by 5 bases and J by 4 bases, with 14 bases between them. In germline, CDR1 is MDHEN, CDR2 SYDVKM. CDR3 coding DNA: TGTGCCAGCAGTCCTTCAAAGTACCCCACTGAAGCTTTCTTT. As protein: CASSPSKYPTEAFF. Filled out from reference TRBV28 and TRBJ1-1, the complete variable domain reads DVKVTQSSRYLVKRTGEKVFLECVQDMDHENMFWYRQDPGLGLRLIYFSYDVKMKEKGDIPEGYSVSREKKERFSLILESASTNQTSMYLCASSPSKYPTEAFFGQGTRLTVV.

This chain connects TRBV13 to TRBJ2-3; D gene unclear. The CDR3 runs 13 residues. Trimming cost V 4 bases and J 2 bases, with 7 bases left between them. Germline CDR1 reads PRHDT; CDR2 reads FYEKMQ (reference sequence). DNA for the CDR3: TGTGCCAGCAGCTCACGACTCACAGATACGCAGTATTTT. Translation: CASSSRLTDTQYF.

This clonotype was detected ten times or more. The rearrangement uses TRBV7-9 and TRBJ1-2, with TRBD1 matching over 7 bases. The J segment lost 4 bases and the V segment lost 3 bases, leaving 5 bases of the junction unmatched. The germline CDR1 and CDR2 sequences are SEHNR and FQNEAQ (reference sequence). This CDR3 is 14 amino acids long. CDR3 DNA: TGTGCCAGCAGCTTCAGGGGGACAATCTATGGCTACACCTTC. Encoded protein: CASSFRGTIYGYTF.

This chain uses TRBV7-9 with TRBJ1-3, with 9 bases identical to TRBD1. Germline assignment: CDR1 SEHNR and CDR2 FQNEAQ (reference sequence). This CDR3 comprises 16 residues. V was clipped by 4 bases and J by 2 bases; unmatched bases: 6. CDR3 nucleotide sequence: TGTGCCAGCAGCTGGGGACAGGGTCTCGCTGGAAACACCATATATTTT. As protein: CASSWGQGLAGNTIYF.

With respect to this clonotype: Being one base from a much bigger clone, this may be a read error. The gene calls are TRBV2 and TRBJ2-7, with 9 nucleotides matching TRBD2. The ends lost 2 bases at V and 2 bases at J; junction bases unmatched: 4. CDR3 length equals 15 residues. Per the germline V gene, CDR1 is SNHLY and CDR2 is FYNNEI. The CDR3 DNA reads as TGTGCCAGCAGTGAACCAGCGGGGGGCGCCTACGAGCAGTACTTC. Protein: CASSEPAGGAYEQYF.

This clonotype was counted ten times or more. The CDR3 spells CATSPQAALTEKLFF. The CDR3 nucleotides read TGTGCCACTAGCCCCCAAGCAGCCCTAACGGAAAAACTGTTTTTT. The genes are TRBV15 and TRBJ1-4; unclear D gene. The CDR3 has 15 amino acids. Looked up from germline, CDR1 is LNHNV and CDR2 is YYDKDF (reference sequence). Trimming removed 9 bases from V and 8 bases from J, with 22 bases in between.

This clonotype was observed at least ten times. The genes are TRBV12-3 or TRBV12-4 and TRBJ2-3; 7 bases align to TRBD1. The CDR3 extends over 15 amino acids. V dropped 4 bases and J dropped 0; count of bases not matched to a gene: 4. Here the CDR3 DNA reads TGTGCCAGCAGTTCTGGGACAGCTAGCACAGATACGCAGTATTTT. Amino acids: CASSSGTASTDTQYF.

Ten or more counts support this clonotype. V and J are TRBV6-2 or TRBV6-3 and TRBJ1-5; tentatively, D is TRBD1 (5 bases). Per the germline V gene, CDR1 is MNHEY and CDR2 is SVGEGT. The length of the CDR3 is 14 residues. V lost 7 bases to trimming and J lost 2 bases, with 12 bases between them. The CDR3 coding sequence is TGTGCCAGCACTCCGGGGGGTGGCAATCAGCCCCAGCATTTT. Residues: CASTPGGGNQPQHF.